One and the same sample provided the 25 T cell receptor beta chains below, sequenced in a study of breast tumors, draining lymph nodes, adjacent tissues. Samples came from axillary lymph nodes draining the breast cancer. MiXCR, run by TCRdb on the multiplex PCR reads, gives a single entry per CDR3 protein. Found here are 130,000 or so distinct CDR3 sequences, 21% of them singletons; the top ten hold about 2.2%. Sequencing used axillary lymph node tissue. These receptors were taken from a female donor with breast cancer. Some clones in this sample may be carry-over from other donors' samples.

This clonotype was picked up many times. The chain combines TRBV7-9 with TRBJ2-5; possible D gene TRBD1, 6 bases. V was trimmed by 1 base and J by 4 bases, leaving 13 bases between them. The CDR3 runs to 15 residues. Germline lookup yields CDR1 SEHNR and CDR2 FQNEAQ (reference sequence). The CDR3 reads CASSLGNRASETQYF. DNA of the CDR3: TGTGCCAGCAGCTTAGGGAACAGGGCATCAGAGACCCAGTACTTC.

As regards this clonotype: A much larger clone lies one base from this, so it may be a read error. The CDR3 ends on some other residue instead of the conserved phenylalanine or tryptophan, so this is likely a read error. This chain connects TRBV27 to TRBJ2-1; the D gene is possibly TRBD2 (6 bases). Germline V gives CDR1 MNHEY, CDR2 SMNVEV (reference sequence). This CDR3 comprises 16 residues. Between the trimmed V and J ends, which lost 6 bases and 4 bases, there was a span of 19 bases. DNA for the CDR3: TGTGCCAGCAGCCCAGGGACTCTCCTTATATACAATGAGCAGTTCTCC. Protein: CASSPGTLLIYNEQFS.

The sample holds many counts of this clonotype. This rearrangement joins TRBV27 to TRBJ2-1, with D maybe TRBD1 (6 bases). The CDR3 spans 15 residues. Germline CDR1 reads MNHEY; CDR2 reads SMNVEV (reference sequence). V shed 4 bases and J shed 7 bases, with 17 bases lying between them. CDR3: CASSSRGRGWNEQFF. Written as DNA, the CDR3 is TGTGCCAGCAGTTCAAGGGGGAGAGGGTGGAATGAGCAGTTCTTC.

This clonotype was detected once. A read error may produce the germline difference seen at one junction end. This chain uses TRBV7-9 with TRBJ2-4; 8 nucleotides align to TRBD2. Germline lookup yields CDR1 SEHNR and CDR2 FQNEAQ (reference sequence). This CDR3 has 19 amino acids. CDR3 amino acids: CASSNLLAELKIARNIQYF. The CDR3 DNA reads as TGTGCCAGCAGCAACCTACTAGCGGAGCTTAAGATAGCCAGAAACATTCAGTACTTC.

A note on this clonotype: This may be a read error: a much more frequent sequence differs by one nucleotide. The chain combines TRBV6-5 with TRBJ2-3; 8 bases match TRBD2. This CDR3 region has 14 residues. Germline V gene lookup returns CDR1 MNHEY and CDR2 SVGAGI. The trim removed 4 bases at V and 5 bases at J, leaving 5 bases unmatched. The CDR3 here is CASSWTSRLDTQYF. The CDR3 region has the DNA TGTGCCAGCAGTTGGACTAGCAGGTTAGATACGCAGTATTTT.

A remark on this clonotype: The junction does not match germline at one end; this may be a read error. The rearrangement links TRBV5-6 to TRBJ1-5; D is uncertain. This CDR3 spans 14 amino acids. The germline V gene has CDR1 SGHDT and CDR2 YYEEEE. The DNA for the CDR3 is TGTGCCAGCAGCTTGGTTGGTGGGGATCAGCCCCATCATTTT. This codes for CASSLVGGDQPHHF.

In its sample, this clonotype was seen many times. CDR3 sequence reads: CASSPLGVTDTQYF. DNA of the CDR3: TGTGCCAGCTCACCCCTTGGGGTCACAGATACGCAGTATTTT. The genes are TRBV18 and TRBJ2-3; D ambiguous. Looked up from germline, CDR1 is KGHSH and CDR2 is LQKENI. The CDR3 is made up of 14 amino acids. Trimming cost V 3 bases and J 2 bases, with 9 bases left between them.

In the case of this clonotype: With a much larger clone just one base away, this may be a read error. This chain joins TRBV5-1 and TRBJ2-5; tentatively, D is TRBD2 (5 bases). CDR3 length: 13 residues. CDR1 is SGHRS and CDR2 is YFSETQ in the germline V gene. The CDR3 here is CASATRYQETQHF. The DNA for the CDR3 is TGCGCCAGCGCTACTAGGTACCAAGAGACCCAGCACTTC.

About this clonotype itself: A much larger clone lies one base from this, so it may be a read error. This chain connects TRBV7-9 to TRBJ2-2; D unresolved. CDR3 length: 10 amino acids. Germline V gene data show CDR1 as SEHNR and CDR2 as FQNEAQ (reference sequence). CDR3 nucleotide sequence: TGTGCCAGGGGCACCAGGGAGCTGTTTTTT. It codes for CARGTRELFF.

In its sample, this clonotype was seen many times. V usage is TRBV6-5 and J usage is TRBJ1-2, with D perhaps matching TRBD1 (5 bases). Germline CDR1 MNHEY, CDR2 SVGAGI. The CDR3 has 13 amino acids. V lost 5 bases and J lost 5, with 12 bases in between. CDR3 coding DNA: TGTGCCAGCAGTGACGGACAAACTTATGGCTACACCTTC. Translation: CASSDGQTYGYTF.

This clonotype was seen repeatedly, ten times or more. V usage is TRBV11-2 and J usage is TRBJ2-2; D not certain. Germline CDR1 reads SGHAT; CDR2 reads FQNNGV. Trimming took off 5 bases at V and 5 bases at J, with 6 bases between the two ends. The CDR3 spans 12 residues. CDR3: CASSLSTGELFF. The CDR3 nucleotides read TGTGCCAGCAGCCTTAGTACCGGGGAGCTGTTTTTT.

This clonotype was observed at least ten times. This rearrangement joins TRBV7-6 to TRBJ2-7; D gene unclear. Germline V gives CDR1 SGHVS, CDR2 FNYEAQ. V lost 1 base and J lost 7, with 8 bases in between. The CDR3 is made up of 12 amino acids. CDR3 in DNA: TGTGCCAGCAGCTTAGATGGAAGAGAGCAGTACTTC. Protein: CASSLDGREQYF.

Ten or more counts support this clonotype. The chain combines TRBV7-2 with TRBJ1-3; D may be TRBD1 (6 bases). V shed 3 bases and J shed 1 base, with 13 bases lying between them. Germline CDR1 is SGHTA and CDR2 is FQGNSA. CDR3 length: 16 residues. The CDR3 protein is CASSFALGGSGNTIYF. The CDR3 DNA is TGTGCCAGCAGCTTCGCTCTAGGGGGGTCTGGAAACACCATATATTTT.

This clonotype was counted at least ten times. This chain connects TRBV24-1 to TRBJ2-7; maybe TRBD2 (6 bases). V dropped 9 bases and J dropped 2 bases, with 16 bases sitting between them. Germline loops: CDR1 KGHDR, CDR2 SFDVKD. The CDR3 is 14 residues long. The DNA of the CDR3 is TGTGCCACCGCCGCGTCCCTAGCGCCCTACGAGCAGTACTTC. This translates into CATAASLAPYEQYF.

This clonotype showed up many times. This rearrangement joins TRBV18 to TRBJ2-1; no definite D call. Germline V CDR1 and CDR2: KGHSH, LQKENI. The CDR3 runs 12 residues. Trimming took 6 bases from V and 7 from J, leaving 10 bases between them. The CDR3 DNA follows: TGTGCCAGCTCTCCCCTTGGGAATGAGCAGTTCTTC. This gives the protein CASSPLGNEQFF.

In its sample, this clonotype was seen many times. The chain links TRBV15 to TRBJ1-3; 8 nucleotides line up with TRBD1. Germline V gene data show CDR1 as LNHNV and CDR2 as YYDKDF (reference sequence). Trimming removed 5 bases from V and 4 bases from J; junction bases left unmatched: 4. This CDR3 spans 14 amino acids. The CDR3 here is CATSRDRSGNTIYF. DNA for the CDR3: TGTGCCACCAGCCGGGACAGGTCAGGAAACACCATATATTTT. Together with reference TRBV15 and TRBJ1-3, the CDR3 gives the full variable domain: DAMVIQNPRYQVTQFGKPVTLSCSQTLNHNVMYWYQQKSSQAPKLLFHYYDKDFNNEADTPDNFQSRRPNTSFCFLDIRSPGLGDTAMYLCATSRDRSGNTIYFGEGSWLTVV.

This clonotype showed up many times. The V gene is TRBV5-6, the J gene TRBJ2-1; possible D gene TRBD2, 5 bases. V shed 0 bases and J shed 5 bases, with 15 bases lying between them. Germline values: CDR1 SGHDT, CDR2 YYEEEE. The CDR3 extends over 16 amino acids. The CDR3 spells CASSLASKGSDNEQFF. As DNA, the CDR3 is TGTGCCAGCAGCTTGGCCTCAAAGGGTAGCGACAATGAGCAGTTCTTC.

This clonotype was seen more than once but under ten times. V is TRBV18 and J is TRBJ1-3; D gene unclear. The V and J ends lost 2 bases and 3 bases respectively, with 11 bases between them. Germline V CDR1 and CDR2: KGHSH, LQKENI. CDR3 length: 15 residues. CDR3 loop: CASSPGIHGGNTIYF. The CDR3 DNA reads as TGTGCCAGCTCACCAGGTATTCATGGTGGAAACACCATATATTTT.

In regard to this clonotype: This sequence may be a read error, since a much larger clone differs from it by one base. This chain uses TRBV28 with TRBJ2-7; D gene ambiguous. V was shortened by 5 bases and J by 0 bases, with 17 bases between the two germline ends. Germline assignment: CDR1 MDHEN and CDR2 SYDVKM. This CDR3 is 16 amino acids long. CDR3 sequence: CASSIRLSPSSYEQYF. The CDR3 DNA is TGTGCCAGCAGTATCCGACTGTCGCCGAGCTCCTACGAGCAGTACTTC. The entire variable domain, with the rest obtained from reference TRBV28 and TRBJ2-7, is as follows: DVKVTQSSRYLVKRTGEKVFLECVQDMDHENMFWYRQDPGLGLRLIYFSYDVKMKEKGDIPEGYSVSREKKERFSLILESASTNQTSMYLCASSIRLSPSSYEQYFGPGTRLTVT.

This clonotype showed up many times. Here the CDR3 DNA reads TGTGCCAGCAGTTTAAACGGGAACGAGCAGTACTTC. It is translated as CASSLNGNEQYF. The chain employs TRBV12-3 or TRBV12-4 and TRBJ2-7; TRBD2 might be the D (5 bases). This CDR3 spans 12 amino acids. Trimming removed 2 bases from V and 5 bases from J, with 7 bases in between.

This clonotype has ten or more counts. The rearrangement uses TRBV6-2 or TRBV6-3 and TRBJ2-7; 9 bases align to TRBD1. CDR1 MNHEY and CDR2 SVGEGT come from the germline V gene. V lost 2 bases to trimming and J lost 3 bases; unmatched junction nucleotides: 8. This CDR3 has 16 residues. Here the CDR3 DNA reads TGTGCCAGCAGTTACCGGACAGGGGTACCCGACTACGAGCAGTACTTC. Protein sequence: CASSYRTGVPDYEQYF.

This clonotype was found a few times. The V and J genes are TRBV6-2 or TRBV6-3 and TRBJ2-2; 8 nucleotides agree with TRBD2. V lost 5 bases to trimming and J lost 4 bases; unmatched junction nucleotides: 15. The germline CDR1 and CDR2 sequences are MNHEY and SVGEGT. This CDR3 comprises 18 residues. CDR3 nucleotide sequence: TGTGCCAGCAGTCCTCGGTTCGGAGCGGGAGTAGGCACCGGGGAGCTGTTTTTT. It yields the protein CASSPRFGAGVGTGELFF.

This clonotype occurred many times. CDR3 loop: CSARDERGRNDSPLHF. The CDR3 DNA reads as TGCAGTGCTAGAGATGAAAGGGGGCGAAATGATTCACCCCTCCACTTT. V usage is TRBV20-1 and J usage is TRBJ1-6; 7 nucleotides align to TRBD1. Germline V lookup: CDR1 DFQATT, CDR2 SNEGSKA (reference sequence). The CDR3 extends over 16 amino acids. V shed 0 bases, J shed 8 bases, and the junction held 10 bases outside the gene matches.

Worth noting for this clonotype: A much more abundant neighbour one base away suggests this may be a read error. The V and J genes are TRBV4-1 and TRBJ1-4; D not resolved. This CDR3 comprises 15 residues. Germline V lookup: CDR1 MGHRA, CDR2 YSYEKL. Here the CDR3 reads CASSQLGFGREKPFF. CDR3 bases: TGCGCCAGCAGCCAATTGGGATTCGGGCGTGAAAAACCGTTTTTT.

At least ten counts were recorded for this clonotype. The rearrangement joins TRBV20-1 to TRBJ1-3; D call uncertain. The length of the CDR3 is 13 residues. Deletions cut 0 bases from V and 0 bases from J, with 3 bases between. Germline CDR1 and CDR2: DFQATT and SNEGSKA (reference sequence). CDR3 bases: TGCAGTGCTAGAGACAGCTCTGGAAACACCATATATTTT. Translated: CSARDSSGNTIYF.